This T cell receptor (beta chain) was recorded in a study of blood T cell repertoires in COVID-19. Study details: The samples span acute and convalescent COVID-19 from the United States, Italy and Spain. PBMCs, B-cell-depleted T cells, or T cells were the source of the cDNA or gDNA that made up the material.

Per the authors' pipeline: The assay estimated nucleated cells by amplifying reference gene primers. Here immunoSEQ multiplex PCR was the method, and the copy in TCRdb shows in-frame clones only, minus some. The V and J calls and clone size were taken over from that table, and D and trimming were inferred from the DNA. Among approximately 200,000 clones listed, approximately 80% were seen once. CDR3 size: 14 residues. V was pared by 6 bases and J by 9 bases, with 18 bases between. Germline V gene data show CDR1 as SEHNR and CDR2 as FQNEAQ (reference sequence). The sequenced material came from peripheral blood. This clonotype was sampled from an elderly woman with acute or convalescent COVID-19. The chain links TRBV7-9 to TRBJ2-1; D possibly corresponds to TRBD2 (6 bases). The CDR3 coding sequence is TGTGCCAGCAGTCACCTTGGGGGGATTGTTGAGCAGTTCTTC. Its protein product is CASSHLGGIVEQFF. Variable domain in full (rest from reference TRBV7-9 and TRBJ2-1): DTGVSQNPRHKITKRGQNVTFRCDPISEHNRLYWYRQTLGQGPEFLTYFQNEAQLEKSRLLSDRFSAERPKGSFSTLEIQRTEQGDSAMYLCASSHLGGIVEQFFGPGTRLTVL.